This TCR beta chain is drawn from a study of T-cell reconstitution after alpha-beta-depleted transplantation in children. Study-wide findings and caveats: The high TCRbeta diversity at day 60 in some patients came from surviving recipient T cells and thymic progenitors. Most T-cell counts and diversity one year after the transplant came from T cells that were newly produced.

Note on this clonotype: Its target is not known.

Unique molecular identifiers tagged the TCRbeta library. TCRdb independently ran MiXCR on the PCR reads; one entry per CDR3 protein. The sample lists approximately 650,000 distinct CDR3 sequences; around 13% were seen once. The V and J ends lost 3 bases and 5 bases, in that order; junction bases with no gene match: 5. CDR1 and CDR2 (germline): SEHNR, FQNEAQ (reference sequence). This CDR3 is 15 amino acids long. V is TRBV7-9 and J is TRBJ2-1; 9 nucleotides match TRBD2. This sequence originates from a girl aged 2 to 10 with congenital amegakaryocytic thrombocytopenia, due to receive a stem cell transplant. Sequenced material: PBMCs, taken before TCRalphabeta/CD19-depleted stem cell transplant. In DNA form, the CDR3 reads TGTGCCAGCAGCTTCCCTTCTAGCGGGGACAATGAGCAGTTCTTC. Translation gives CASSFPSSGDNEQFF.